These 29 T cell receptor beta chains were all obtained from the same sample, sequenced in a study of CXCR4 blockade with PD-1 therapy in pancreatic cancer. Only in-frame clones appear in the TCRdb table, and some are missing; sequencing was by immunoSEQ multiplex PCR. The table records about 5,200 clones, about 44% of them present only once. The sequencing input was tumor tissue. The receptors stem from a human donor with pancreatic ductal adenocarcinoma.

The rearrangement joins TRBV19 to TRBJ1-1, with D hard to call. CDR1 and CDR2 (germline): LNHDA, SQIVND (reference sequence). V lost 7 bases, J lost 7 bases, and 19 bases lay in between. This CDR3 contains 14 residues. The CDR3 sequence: CASTFTADEGEAFF. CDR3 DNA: TGTGCCAGTACCTTCACCGCGGATGAGGGTGAAGCTTTCTTT.

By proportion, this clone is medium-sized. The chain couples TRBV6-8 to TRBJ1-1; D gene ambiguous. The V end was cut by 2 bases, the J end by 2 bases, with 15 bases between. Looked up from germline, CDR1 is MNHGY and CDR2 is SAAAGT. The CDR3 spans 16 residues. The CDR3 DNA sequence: TGTGCCAGCAGTTACCCAGACGCAGGTGATAACACTGAAGCTTTCTTT. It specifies CASSYPDAGDNTEAFF.

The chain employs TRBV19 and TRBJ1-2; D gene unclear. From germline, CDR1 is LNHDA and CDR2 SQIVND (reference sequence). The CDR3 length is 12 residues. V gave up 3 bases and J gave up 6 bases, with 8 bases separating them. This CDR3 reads CASSIAIHGYTF. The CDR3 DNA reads TGTGCCAGTAGTATTGCCATCCATGGCTACACCTTC.

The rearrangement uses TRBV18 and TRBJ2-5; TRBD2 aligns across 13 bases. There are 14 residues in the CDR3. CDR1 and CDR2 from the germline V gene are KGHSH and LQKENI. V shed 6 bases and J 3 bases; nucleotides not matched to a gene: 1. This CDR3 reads CASSGLAGKETQYF. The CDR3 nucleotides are TGTGCCAGCTCGGGACTAGCGGGAAAAGAGACCCAGTACTTC.

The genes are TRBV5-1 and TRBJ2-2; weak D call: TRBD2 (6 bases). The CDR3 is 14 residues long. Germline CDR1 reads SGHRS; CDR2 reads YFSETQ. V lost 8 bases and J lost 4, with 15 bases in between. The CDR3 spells CARGGSGSTGELFF. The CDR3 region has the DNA TGCGCCAGGGGGGGAAGCGGATCCACCGGGGAGCTGTTTTTT.

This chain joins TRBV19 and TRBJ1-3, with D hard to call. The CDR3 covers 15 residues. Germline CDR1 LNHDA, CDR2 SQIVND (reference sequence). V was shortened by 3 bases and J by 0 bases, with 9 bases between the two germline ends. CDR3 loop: CASSIVKASGNTIYF. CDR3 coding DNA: TGTGCCAGTAGTATTGTCAAGGCCTCTGGAAACACCATATATTTT.

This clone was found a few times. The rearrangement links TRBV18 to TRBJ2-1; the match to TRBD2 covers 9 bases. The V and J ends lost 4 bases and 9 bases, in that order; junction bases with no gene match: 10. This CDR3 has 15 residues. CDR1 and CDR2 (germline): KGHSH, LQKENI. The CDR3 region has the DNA TGTGCCAGCTCACTGAACCTAGCGGGAAGGGGTGAGCAGTTCTTC. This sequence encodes CASSLNLAGRGEQFF.

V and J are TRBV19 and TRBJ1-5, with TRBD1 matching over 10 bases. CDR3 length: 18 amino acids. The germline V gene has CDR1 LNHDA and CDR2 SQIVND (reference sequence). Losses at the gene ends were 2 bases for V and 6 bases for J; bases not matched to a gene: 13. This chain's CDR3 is CASSIRGGTGEKSQPQHF. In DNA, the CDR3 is TGTGCCAGTAGTATAAGAGGGGGGACAGGGGAAAAAAGTCAGCCCCAGCATTTT.

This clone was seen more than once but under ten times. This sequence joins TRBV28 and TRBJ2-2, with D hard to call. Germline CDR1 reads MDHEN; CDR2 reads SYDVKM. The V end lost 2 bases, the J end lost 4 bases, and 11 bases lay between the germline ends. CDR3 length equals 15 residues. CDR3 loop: CASSLRATLTGELFF. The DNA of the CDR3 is TGTGCCAGCAGTTTACGGGCAACACTCACCGGGGAGCTGTTTTTT.

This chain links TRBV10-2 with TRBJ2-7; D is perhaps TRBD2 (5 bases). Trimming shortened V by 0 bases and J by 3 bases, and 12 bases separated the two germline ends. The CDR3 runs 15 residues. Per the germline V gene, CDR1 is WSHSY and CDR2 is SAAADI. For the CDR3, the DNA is TGCGCCAGCAGTGAGTCTCGGGGTCGGTTCTACGAGCAGTACTTC. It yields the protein CASSESRGRFYEQYF.

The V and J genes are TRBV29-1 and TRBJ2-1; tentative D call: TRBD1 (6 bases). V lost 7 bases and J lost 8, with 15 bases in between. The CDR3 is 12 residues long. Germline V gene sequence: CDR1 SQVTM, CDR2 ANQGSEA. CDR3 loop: CSALGAVDEQFF. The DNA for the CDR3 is TGCAGCGCCCTGGGGGCGGTGGATGAGCAGTTCTTC.

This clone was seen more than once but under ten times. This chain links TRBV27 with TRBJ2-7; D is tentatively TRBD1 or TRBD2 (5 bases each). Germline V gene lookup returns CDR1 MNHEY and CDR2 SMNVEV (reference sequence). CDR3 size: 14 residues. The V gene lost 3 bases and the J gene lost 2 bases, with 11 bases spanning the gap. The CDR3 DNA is TGTGCCAGCAGTTTCCGGGACGGGACCTACGAGCAGTACTTC. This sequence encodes CASSFRDGTYEQYF.

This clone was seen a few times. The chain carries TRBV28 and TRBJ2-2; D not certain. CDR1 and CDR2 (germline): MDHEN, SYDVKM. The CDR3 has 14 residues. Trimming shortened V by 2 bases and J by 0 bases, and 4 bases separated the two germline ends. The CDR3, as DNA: TGTGCCAGCAGTTTACACCCGAACACCGGGGAGCTGTTTTTT. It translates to CASSLHPNTGELFF.

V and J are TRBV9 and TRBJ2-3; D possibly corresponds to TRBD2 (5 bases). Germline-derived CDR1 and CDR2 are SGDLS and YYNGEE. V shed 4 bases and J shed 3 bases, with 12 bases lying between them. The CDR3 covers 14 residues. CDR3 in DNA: TGTGCCAGCAGCTTAGGGCCGGGGACAGATACGCAGTATTTT. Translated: CASSLGPGTDTQYF.

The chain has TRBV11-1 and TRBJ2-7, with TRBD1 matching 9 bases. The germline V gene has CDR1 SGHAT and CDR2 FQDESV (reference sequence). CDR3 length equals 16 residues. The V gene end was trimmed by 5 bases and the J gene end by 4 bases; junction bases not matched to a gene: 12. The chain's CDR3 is CASSGRAGTGRYEQYF. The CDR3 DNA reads TGTGCCAGCAGCGGGAGGGCCGGGACAGGGCGGTACGAGCAGTACTTC. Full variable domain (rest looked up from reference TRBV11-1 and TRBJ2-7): EAEVAQSPRYKITEKSQAVAFWCDPISGHATLYWYRQILGQGPELLVQFQDESVVDDSQLPKDRFSAERLKGVDSTLKIQPAELGDSAMYLCASSGRAGTGRYEQYFGPGTRLTVT.

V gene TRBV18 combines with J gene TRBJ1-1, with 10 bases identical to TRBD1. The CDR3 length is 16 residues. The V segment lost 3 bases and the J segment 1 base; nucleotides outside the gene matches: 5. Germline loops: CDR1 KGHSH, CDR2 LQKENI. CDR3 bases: TGTGCCAGCTCACCCGGACAGGGGGGGGCGAACACTGAAGCTTTCTTT. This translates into CASSPGQGGANTEAFF. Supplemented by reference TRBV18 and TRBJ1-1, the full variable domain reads NAGVMQNPRHLVRRRGQEARLRCSPMKGHSHVYWYRQLPEEGLKFMVYLQKENIIDESGMPKERFSAEFPKEGPSILRIQQVVRGDSAAYFCASSPGQGGANTEAFFGQGTRLTVV.

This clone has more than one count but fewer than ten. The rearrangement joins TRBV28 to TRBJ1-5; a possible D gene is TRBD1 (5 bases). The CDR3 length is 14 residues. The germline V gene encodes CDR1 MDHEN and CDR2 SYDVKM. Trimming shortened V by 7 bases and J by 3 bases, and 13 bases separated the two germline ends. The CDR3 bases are TGTGCCAGCACCAAGAAGGGGCCCAATCAGCCCCAGCATTTT. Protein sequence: CASTKKGPNQPQHF.

The chain's CDR3 is CASSVHVGSEKLFF. CDR3 nucleotide sequence: TGTGCCAGCAGTGTTCATGTGGGATCGGAAAAACTGTTTTTT. This sequence joins TRBV28 and TRBJ1-4; no clear D. V was pared by 5 bases and J by 8 bases, with 15 bases between. The CDR3 is 14 residues long. CDR1 MDHEN and CDR2 SYDVKM come from the germline V gene.

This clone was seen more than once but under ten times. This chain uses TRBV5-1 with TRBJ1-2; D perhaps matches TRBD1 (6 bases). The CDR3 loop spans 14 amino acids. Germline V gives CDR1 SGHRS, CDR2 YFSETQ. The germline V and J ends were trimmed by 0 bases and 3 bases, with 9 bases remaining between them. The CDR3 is CASSLEPGDYGYTF. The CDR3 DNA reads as TGCGCCAGCAGCTTGGAACCAGGGGACTATGGCTACACCTTC.

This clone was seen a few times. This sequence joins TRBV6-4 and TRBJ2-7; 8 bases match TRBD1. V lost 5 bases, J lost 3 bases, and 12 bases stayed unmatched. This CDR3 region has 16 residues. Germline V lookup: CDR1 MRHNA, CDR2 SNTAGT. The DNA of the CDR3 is TGTGCCAGCAGTTACTTCTCCGGGACAGGCTACTACGAGCAGTACTTC. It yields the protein CASSYFSGTGYYEQYF.

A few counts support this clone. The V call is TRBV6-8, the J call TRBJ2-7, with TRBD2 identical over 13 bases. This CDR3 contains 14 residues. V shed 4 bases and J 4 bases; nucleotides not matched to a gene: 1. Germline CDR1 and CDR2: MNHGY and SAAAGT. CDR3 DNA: TGTGCCAGCAGTTTGGGACTAGCGGGATACGAGCAGTACTTC. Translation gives CASSLGLAGYEQYF.

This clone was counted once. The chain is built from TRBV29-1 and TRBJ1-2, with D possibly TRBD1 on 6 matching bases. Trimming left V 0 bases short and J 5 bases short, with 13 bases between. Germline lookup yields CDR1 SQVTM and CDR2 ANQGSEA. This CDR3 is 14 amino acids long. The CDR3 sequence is CSVEDPRTAYGYTF. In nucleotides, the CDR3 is TGCAGCGTTGAAGATCCCCGGACAGCTTATGGCTACACCTTC.

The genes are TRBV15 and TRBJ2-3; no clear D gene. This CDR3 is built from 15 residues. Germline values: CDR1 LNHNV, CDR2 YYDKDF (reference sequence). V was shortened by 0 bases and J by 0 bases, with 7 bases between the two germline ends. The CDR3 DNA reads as TGTGCCACCAGCAGAGACGGAACTAGCACAGATACGCAGTATTTT. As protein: CATSRDGTSTDTQYF. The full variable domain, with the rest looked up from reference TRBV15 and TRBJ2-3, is DAMVIQNPRYQVTQFGKPVTLSCSQTLNHNVMYWYQQKSSQAPKLLFHYYDKDFNNEADTPDNFQSRRPNTSFCFLDIRSPGLGDTAMYLCATSRDGTSTDTQYFGPGTRLTVL.

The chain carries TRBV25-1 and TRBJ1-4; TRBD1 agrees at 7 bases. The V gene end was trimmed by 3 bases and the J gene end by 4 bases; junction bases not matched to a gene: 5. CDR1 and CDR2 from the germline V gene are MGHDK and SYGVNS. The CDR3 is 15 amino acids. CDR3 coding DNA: TGTGCCAGCAGTGATATCGGGACAGTTAATGAAAAACTGTTTTTT. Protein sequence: CASSDIGTVNEKLFF.

The CDR3 is CAWSPVAGTPDTQYF. CDR3 coding DNA: TGTGCCTGGAGTCCCGTCGCCGGGACCCCAGATACGCAGTATTTT. This chain joins TRBV30 and TRBJ2-3; either TRBD1 or TRBD2 may supply D (5 bases each). From germline, CDR1 is GTSNPN and CDR2 SVGIG (reference sequence). The CDR3 length is 15 residues. The V end was cut by 2 bases, the J end by 4 bases, with 16 bases between.

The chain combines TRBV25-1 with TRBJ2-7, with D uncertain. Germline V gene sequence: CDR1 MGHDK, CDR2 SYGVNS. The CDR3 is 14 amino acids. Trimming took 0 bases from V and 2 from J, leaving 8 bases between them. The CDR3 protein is CASSEYGQPYEQYF. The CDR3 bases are TGTGCCAGCAGTGAATATGGGCAGCCCTACGAGCAGTACTTC.

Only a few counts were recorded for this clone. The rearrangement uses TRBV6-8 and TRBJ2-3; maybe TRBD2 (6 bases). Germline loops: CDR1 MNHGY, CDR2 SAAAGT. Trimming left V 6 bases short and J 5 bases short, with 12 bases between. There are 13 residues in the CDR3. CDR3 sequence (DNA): TGTGCCAGCAGATCCCTCGGGGGAGATACGCAGTATTTT. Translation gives CASRSLGGDTQYF.

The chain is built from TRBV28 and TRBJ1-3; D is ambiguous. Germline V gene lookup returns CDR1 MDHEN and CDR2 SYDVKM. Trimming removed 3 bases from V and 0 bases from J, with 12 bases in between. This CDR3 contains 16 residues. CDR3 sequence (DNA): TGTGCCAGCAGTTTCACCCTGGGATTCTCTGGAAACACCATATATTTT. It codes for CASSFTLGFSGNTIYF. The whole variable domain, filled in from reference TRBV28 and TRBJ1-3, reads DVKVTQSSRYLVKRTGEKVFLECVQDMDHENMFWYRQDPGLGLRLIYFSYDVKMKEKGDIPEGYSVSREKKERFSLILESASTNQTSMYLCASSFTLGFSGNTIYFGEGSWLTVV.

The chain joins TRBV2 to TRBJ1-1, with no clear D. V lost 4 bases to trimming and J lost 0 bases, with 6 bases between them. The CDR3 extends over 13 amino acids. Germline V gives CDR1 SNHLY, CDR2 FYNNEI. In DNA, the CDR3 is TGTGCCAGCAGTGCCCCAATGAACACTGAAGCTTTCTTT. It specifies CASSAPMNTEAFF. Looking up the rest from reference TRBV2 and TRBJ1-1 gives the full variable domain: EPEVTQTPSHQVTQMGQEVILRCVPISNHLYFYWYRQILGQKVEFLVSFYNNEISEKSEIFDDQFSVERPDGSNFTLKIRSTKLEDSAMYFCASSAPMNTEAFFGQGTRLTVV.